This is a list of T cell receptor beta chains from one sample in a study of cytomegalovirus exposure and HLA in healthy donors. TCRdb's copy holds only in-frame clones and misses some; the assay was immunoSEQ multiplex PCR. The sample comprises a few hundred thousand clones, 65% to 90% of which are singletons, and about 1.4% rests with the top ten. Sequencing input: PBMCs. These TCRs come from a girl between 5 and 17 years old in good health and CMV-seronegative. Both conserved end residues are part of each CDR3. D genes are given only for firm matches. The size of a clone is reported for some rows only, either as once, few or many, or as a class for expanded clones.

>TRBJ1-1|.|TRBV18|.
CASSPHRGLDTEAFF
TGTGCCAGCTCACCTCATCGGGGGTTGGACACTGAAGCTTTCTTT
>TRBJ2-7|.|TRBV4-3|.
CASSPAHASSYEQYF
TGCGCCAGCAGCCCCGCTCACGCCAGCTCCTACGAGCAGTACTTC
>TRBJ2-5|.|TRBV27|.
CASSLLDGVGETQYF
TGTGCCAGCAGTTTATTGGACGGGGTCGGGGAGACCCAGTACTTC
>TRBJ1-5|.|TRBV7-9|.
CASSPSSGGTYQPQHF
TGTGCCAGCAGCCCTTCTTCCGGGGGGACGTATCAGCCCCAGCATTTT
>TRBJ1-1|.|TRBV11-2|.
CASSLDRTGSKSIF
TGTGCCAGCAGCTTAGATCGAACAGGGAGCAAGAGCATCTTT
>TRBJ2-1|TRBD2|TRBV7-2|.
CASSLAGSGGNEQFF
TGTGCCAGCAGCTTGGCAGGTAGCGGGGGTAATGAGCAGTTCTTC
>TRBJ1-2|.|TRBV25-1|.
CASAEGRDGGYTF
TGTGCCAGCGCAGAGGGTAGGGATGGCGGCTACACCTTC
>TRBJ1-1|.|TRBV28|.
CASSTPSDTEAFF
TGTGCCAGCAGCACTCCAAGTGACACTGAAGCTTTCTTT
>TRBJ2-2|TRBD2|TRBV7-9|.
CSSSEGLAVFSGELFF
TGTTCCAGCAGCGAGGGACTAGCGGTCTTTTCAGGGGAGCTGTTTTTT
>TRBJ1-6|.|TRBV5-1|.
CASSSTVAPGVNSPLHF
TGCGCCAGCAGCTCGACCGTCGCCCCGGGGGTTAATTCACCCCTCCACTTT
>TRBJ1-1|TRBD1|TRBV27|.
CASSSSGTGFDEAFF
TGTGCCAGCAGTTCATCCGGGACAGGGTTCGATGAAGCTTTCTTT
>TRBJ1-5|.|TRBV29-1|.
CSVGQAAQPQHF
TGCAGCGTCGGGCAAGCGGCCCAGCCCCAGCATTTT
>TRBJ2-1|TRBD2|TRBV5-1|.
CASSSLAGANNEQFF
TGCGCCAGCAGCTCGTTAGCGGGAGCAAACAATGAGCAGTTCTTC
>TRBJ1-4|.|TRBV28|few
CASRNPVTEKLFF
TGTGCCAGCAGAAATCCGGTCACTGAAAAACTGTTTTTT
>TRBJ2-2|TRBD2|TRBV6-4|.
CASSDSAGGYTGELFF
TGTGCCAGCAGTGACTCAGCGGGGGGTTACACCGGGGAGCTGTTTTTT
>TRBJ2-1|TRBD2|TRBV7-3|.
CASSSNTGTSGGYNEQFF
TGTGCCAGCAGCTCCAACACCGGGACTAGCGGGGGCTACAATGAGCAGTTCTTC
>TRBJ2-3|.|TRBV27|once
CASSHLELVADTDTQYF
TGTGCCAGCAGTCACCTGGAACTAGTTGCTGACACAGATACGCAGTATTTT
>TRBJ1-1|TRBD1|TRBV5-6|.
CASSLSSGTGGTEAFF
TGTGCCAGCAGCTTGTCCTCCGGGACAGGGGGCACTGAAGCTTTCTTT
>TRBJ2-5|TRBD2|TRBV6-5|.
CASSYGGGWETQYF
TGTGCCAGCAGTTACGGGGGGGGGTGGGAGACCCAGTACTTC
>TRBJ2-4|.|TRBV5-4|.
CASSGDNRNIQYF
TGTGCCAGCAGCGGGGACAACAGGAACATTCAGTACTTC
>TRBJ1-1|.|TRBV2|.
CASTEGANTEAFF
TGTGCCAGCACTGAGGGCGCGAACACTGAAGCTTTCTTT
>TRBJ1-5|TRBD1|TRBV6-1|.
CASMTTGIRQPQHF
TGTGCCAGCATGACGACAGGGATCAGACAGCCCCAGCATTTT
>TRBJ2-3|.|TRBV4-2|.
CASSQRTTSSTDTQYF
TGTGCCAGCAGCCAAAGGACAACCTCAAGCACAGATACGCAGTATTTT
>TRBJ2-7|.|TRBV5-4|.
CASSLEAGQVEQYF
TGTGCCAGCAGCTTGGAAGCGGGTCAGGTCGAGCAGTACTTC
>TRBJ2-7|.|TRBV28|.
CASSPPPFDGTYEQYF
TGTGCCAGCAGTCCCCCACCGTTCGACGGGACCTACGAGCAGTACTTC
>TRBJ2-5|TRBD2|TRBV7-2|.
CASSLASGGVETQYF
TGTGCCAGCAGCTTAGCTAGCGGGGGGGTGGAGACCCAGTACTTC
>TRBJ2-5|TRBD2|TRBV4-1|.
CASSQEVGSGETQYF
TGCGCCAGCAGCCAAGAGGTCGGTAGCGGGGAGACCCAGTACTTC
>TRBJ2-7|TRBD1|TRBV4-1|.
CASSLLGQGSYEQYF
TGCGCCAGCAGCCTCCTTGGACAGGGATCCTACGAGCAGTACTTC
>TRBJ2-7|TRBD2|TRBV5-4|few
CASSLAGTSGPEQYF
TGTGCCAGCAGCTTAGCCGGGACTAGCGGGCCCGAGCAGTACTTC
>TRBJ2-1|TRBD2|TRBV19|.
CASRSLAGRPNEQFF
TGTGCCAGTAGATCCCTAGCGGGACGACCCAATGAGCAGTTCTTC
>TRBJ2-7|TRBD2|TRBV5-1|.
CASSLAGGTVMEQYF
TGCGCCAGCAGCTTGGCCGGGGGGACGGTAATGGAGCAGTACTTC
>TRBJ2-7|TRBD2|TRBV5-1|.
CASSLVAGAPGEQYF
TGCGCCAGCAGCTTGGTGGCGGGAGCCCCCGGCGAGCAGTACTTC
>TRBJ1-6|TRBD1|TRBV6-6|.
CASRADRGNSPLHF
TGTGCCAGCAGGGCGGACAGGGGAAATTCACCCCTCCACTTT